This TCR beta chain was identified in a study of shared clonotypes between healthy human individuals. Study-wide results and caveats: Among donors, sharing of clonotypes was expected to be affected by sequencing depth.

To note about this clone: Its antigen is unidentified.

Germline assignment: CDR1 MDHEN and CDR2 SYDVKM. V dropped 7 bases and J dropped 4; count of bases not matched to a gene: 8. This CDR3 spans 15 amino acids. Template for every sorted-subset replicate PCR totaled 150 to 250 ng DNA, around 32,000 T cell genomes. The protocol was immunoSEQ multiplex PCR, while the TCRdb copy is restricted to in-frame clones and leaves out a portion. In the table there are about 2.3 million clones, about 90% of which are singletons. Recent vaccinations or acute infections were absent in the healthy HIV-negative adult donors. Only Caucasian adults living in Nashville, Tennessee served as donors.

The sample taken for sequencing was naive CD4+ T cells from PBMCs. Indicated subset: CD45RA+ positively selected. This TCR was recovered from a man younger than 35 in good health. Some clones in this sample may be carry-over from other donors' samples. This chain joins TRBV28 and TRBJ2-1; 9 positions match TRBD1. The CDR3 protein is CASNHDRGYYNEQFF. CDR3 nucleotides: TGTGCCAGCAACCATGACAGGGGGTATTACAATGAGCAGTTCTTC.